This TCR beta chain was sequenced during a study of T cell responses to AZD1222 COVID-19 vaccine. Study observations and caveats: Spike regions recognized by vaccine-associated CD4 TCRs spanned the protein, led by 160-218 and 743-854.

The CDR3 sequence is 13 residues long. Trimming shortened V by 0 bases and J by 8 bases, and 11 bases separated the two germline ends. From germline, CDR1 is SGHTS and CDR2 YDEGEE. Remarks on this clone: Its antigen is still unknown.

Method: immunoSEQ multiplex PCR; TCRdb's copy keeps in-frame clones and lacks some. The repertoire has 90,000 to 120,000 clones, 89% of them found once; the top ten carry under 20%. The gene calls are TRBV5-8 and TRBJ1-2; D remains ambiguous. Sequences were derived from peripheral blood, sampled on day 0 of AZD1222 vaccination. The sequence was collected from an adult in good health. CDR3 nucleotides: TGTGCCAGCAGCTTGGCCGTTGGTGGCGGCTACACCTTC. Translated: CASSLAVGGGYTF.